This T cell receptor (beta chain) was retrieved from a study of blood T cell repertoires in COVID-19. Study information: Spain, Italy and the United States supplied samples that represented acute and convalescent COVID-19.

In the authors' methods: Counts of nucleated cells, estimated from reference gene primer amplification, were obtained. Data came from immunoSEQ multiplex PCR; TCRdb stores just in-frame clones and leaves some out. The V and J calls and clone size come from that table; D and trimming were worked out from the DNA. This table has about 330,000 clones, approximately 88% appearing once. This clone was seen only a few times. Adults between about 18 and 89 years of age took part from fewer than 30 US areas. V shed 3 bases and J shed 3 bases, with 14 bases lying between them. This CDR3 contains 15 residues. Germline V gene data show CDR1 as LNHDA and CDR2 as SQIVND (reference sequence).

The TCR sequence derives from a man younger than 45 who had recovered from COVID-19. The chain employs TRBV19 and TRBJ1-1, with D possibly being TRBD1 (5 bases). The specimen sequenced was PBMCs or T cells enriched from blood (not recorded which). CDR3 bases: TGTGCCAGTAGTATTCCGGGGGTTTTTTACACTGAAGCTTTCTTT. Residues: CASSIPGVFYTEAFF.